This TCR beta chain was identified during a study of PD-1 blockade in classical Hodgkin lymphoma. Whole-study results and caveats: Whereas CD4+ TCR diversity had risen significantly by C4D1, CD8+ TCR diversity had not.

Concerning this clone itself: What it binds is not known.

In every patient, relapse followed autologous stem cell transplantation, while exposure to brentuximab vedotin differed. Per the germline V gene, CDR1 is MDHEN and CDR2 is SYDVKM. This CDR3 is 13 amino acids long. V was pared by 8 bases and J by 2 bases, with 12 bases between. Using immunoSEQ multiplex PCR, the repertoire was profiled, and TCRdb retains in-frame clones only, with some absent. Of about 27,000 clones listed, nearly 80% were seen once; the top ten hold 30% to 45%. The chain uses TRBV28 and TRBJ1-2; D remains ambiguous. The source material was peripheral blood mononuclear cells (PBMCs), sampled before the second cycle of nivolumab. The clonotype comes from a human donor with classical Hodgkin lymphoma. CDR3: CASGRGMNYGYTF. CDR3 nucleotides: TGTGCCAGCGGGAGAGGCATGAACTATGGCTACACCTTC.